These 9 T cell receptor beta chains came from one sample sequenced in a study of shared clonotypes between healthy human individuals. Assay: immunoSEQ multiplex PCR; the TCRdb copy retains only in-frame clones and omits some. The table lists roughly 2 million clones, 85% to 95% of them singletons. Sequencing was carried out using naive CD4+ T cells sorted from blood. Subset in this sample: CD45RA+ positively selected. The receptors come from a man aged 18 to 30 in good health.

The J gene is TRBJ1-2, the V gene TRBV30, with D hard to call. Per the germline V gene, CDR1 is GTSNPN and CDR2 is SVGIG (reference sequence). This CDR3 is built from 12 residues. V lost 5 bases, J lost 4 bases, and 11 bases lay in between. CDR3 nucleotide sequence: TGTGCCTGGGACGGGCCGGGCTATGGCTACACCTTC. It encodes CAWDGPGYGYTF. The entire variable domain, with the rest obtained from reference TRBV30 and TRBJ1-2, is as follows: SQTIHQWPATLVQPVGSPLSLECTVEGTSNPNLYWYRQAAGRGLQLLFYSVGIGQISSEVPQNLSASRPQDRQFILSSKKLLLSDSGFYLCAWDGPGYGYTFGSGTRLTVV.

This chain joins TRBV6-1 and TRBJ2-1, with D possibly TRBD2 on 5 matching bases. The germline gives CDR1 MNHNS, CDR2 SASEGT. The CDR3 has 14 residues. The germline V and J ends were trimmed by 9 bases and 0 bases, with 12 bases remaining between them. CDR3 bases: TGTGCCAGTAAGAGCGGAAGCTCCTACAATGAGCAGTTCTTC. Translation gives CASKSGSSYNEQFF.

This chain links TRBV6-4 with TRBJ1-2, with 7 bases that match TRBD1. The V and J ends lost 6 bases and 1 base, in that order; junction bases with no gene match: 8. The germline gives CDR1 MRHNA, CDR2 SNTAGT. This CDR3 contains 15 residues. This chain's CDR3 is CASRAGTAYNYGYTF. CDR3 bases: TGTGCCAGCAGAGCCGGGACAGCCTATAACTATGGCTACACCTTC.

This CDR3 is CASSQDGRGYNSPLHF. The CDR3, as DNA: TGCGCCAGCAGCCAAGACGGGAGGGGCTATAATTCACCCCTCCACTTT. V and J are TRBV4-1 and TRBJ1-6, with D maybe TRBD1 (5 bases). The CDR3 has 16 amino acids. Germline-derived CDR1 and CDR2 are MGHRA and YSYEKL. Trimming left V 0 bases short and J 3 bases short, with 9 bases between.

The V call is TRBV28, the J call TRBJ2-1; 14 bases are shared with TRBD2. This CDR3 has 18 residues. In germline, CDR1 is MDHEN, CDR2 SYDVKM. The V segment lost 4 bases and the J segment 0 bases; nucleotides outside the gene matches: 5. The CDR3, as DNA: TGTGCCAGCAGTTCCGGGACTAGCGGGGGTCCCTCCTACAATGAGCAGTTCTTC. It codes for CASSSGTSGGPSYNEQFF. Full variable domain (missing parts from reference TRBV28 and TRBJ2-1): DVKVTQSSRYLVKRTGEKVFLECVQDMDHENMFWYRQDPGLGLRLIYFSYDVKMKEKGDIPEGYSVSREKKERFSLILESASTNQTSMYLCASSSGTSGGPSYNEQFFGPGTRLTVL.

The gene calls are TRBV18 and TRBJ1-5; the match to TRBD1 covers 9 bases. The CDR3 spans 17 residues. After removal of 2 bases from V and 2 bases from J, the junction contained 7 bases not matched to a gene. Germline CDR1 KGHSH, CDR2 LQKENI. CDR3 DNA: TGTGCCAGCTCACCAAGGGACAGGGAGTTGGGCAATCAGCCCCAGCATTTT. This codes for CASSPRDRELGNQPQHF. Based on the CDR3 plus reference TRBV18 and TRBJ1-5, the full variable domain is NAGVMQNPRHLVRRRGQEARLRCSPMKGHSHVYWYRQLPEEGLKFMVYLQKENIIDESGMPKERFSAEFPKEGPSILRIQQVVRGDSAAYFCASSPRDRELGNQPQHFGDGTRLSIL.

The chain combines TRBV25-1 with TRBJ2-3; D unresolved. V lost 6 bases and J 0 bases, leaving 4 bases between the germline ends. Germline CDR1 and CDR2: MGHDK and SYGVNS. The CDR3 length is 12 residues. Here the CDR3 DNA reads TGTGCCAGCAGCGCAAGCACAGATACGCAGTATTTT. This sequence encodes CASSASTDTQYF.

DNA for the CDR3: TGTGCCAGCAGCCTAAACACTGAAGCTTTCTTT. This translates into CASSLNTEAFF. V gene TRBV14 combines with J gene TRBJ1-1; D is ambiguous. Germline V CDR1 and CDR2: SGHDN, FVKESK. The CDR3 loop spans 11 amino acids. V was clipped by 4 bases and J by 2 bases, with 2 bases between them.

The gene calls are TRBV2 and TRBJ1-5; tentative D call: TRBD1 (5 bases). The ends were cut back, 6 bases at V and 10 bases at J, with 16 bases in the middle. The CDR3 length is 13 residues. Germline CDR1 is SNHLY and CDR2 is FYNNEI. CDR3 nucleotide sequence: TGTGCCAGCAGCGACGGGACCCATAGTCCCCAGCATTTT. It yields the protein CASSDGTHSPQHF.